A selection of T cell receptor beta chains follows, all from one sample in a study of cytomegalovirus exposure and HLA in healthy donors. Some clones are missing from TCRdb's copy, which holds only in-frame ones; the method was immunoSEQ multiplex PCR. The table records 200,000 to 250,000 clones, 65% to 85% of them present only once. The source material was PBMCs. The source of these receptors is a woman aged 25-40 years in good health and CMV-seronegative. Both conserved end residues are part of each CDR3. A D gene is named only where the DNA matches it firmly. Clone size appears in some rows only: once, few, many, or a class for an expanded clone.

clone_size: NA; j_call: TRBJ2-7; v_call: TRBV10-3; d_call: TRBD1; cdr3_aa: CAISESRQGEHEQYF; cdr3_nt: TGTGCCATCAGTGAGTCGAGACAGGGGGAGCACGAGCAGTACTTC
clone_size: NA; j_call: TRBJ2-2; v_call: TRBV30; d_call: NA; cdr3_aa: CAWTHRHTGELFF; cdr3_nt: TGTGCCTGGACCCACAGACACACCGGGGAGCTGTTTTTT
clone_size: NA; j_call: TRBJ2-1; v_call: TRBV10-1; d_call: NA; cdr3_aa: CASSESRVWGEQFF; cdr3_nt: TGCGCCAGCAGTGAGTCGAGGGTTTGGGGTGAGCAGTTCTTC
clone_size: NA; j_call: TRBJ2-2; v_call: TRBV7-9; d_call: TRBD2; cdr3_aa: CASSLGLAGVITGELFF; cdr3_nt: TGTGCCAGCAGCTTGGGACTAGCGGGGGTCATCACCGGGGAGCTGTTTTTT
clone_size: NA; j_call: TRBJ2-2; v_call: TRBV5-1; d_call: TRBD2; cdr3_aa: CASSSIAGPNTGELFF; cdr3_nt: TGCGCCAGCAGCTCTATAGCGGGGCCGAACACCGGGGAGCTGTTTTTT
clone_size: NA; j_call: TRBJ2-1; v_call: TRBV6-1; d_call: NA; cdr3_aa: CASRIGGIREQFF; cdr3_nt: TGTGCCAGCAGGATTGGGGGGATAAGGGAGCAGTTCTTC
clone_size: NA; j_call: TRBJ1-2; v_call: TRBV10-3; d_call: TRBD1; cdr3_aa: CAISEAGTGTYGYTF; cdr3_nt: TGTGCCATCAGTGAGGCCGGGACAGGGACCTATGGCTACACCTTC
clone_size: NA; j_call: TRBJ1-2; v_call: TRBV10-3; d_call: TRBD1; cdr3_aa: CAIRGQERGYTF; cdr3_nt: TGTGCCATCAGGGGACAGGAGCGAGGCTACACCTTC
clone_size: NA; j_call: TRBJ2-2; v_call: TRBV30; d_call: NA; cdr3_aa: CAWSGYQSVLAGELFF; cdr3_nt: TGTGCCTGGAGTGGTTATCAGTCAGTTCTCGCCGGGGAGCTGTTTTTT
clone_size: NA; j_call: TRBJ1-2; v_call: TRBV14; d_call: NA; cdr3_aa: CASSQEALGQPYGYTF; cdr3_nt: TGTGCCAGCAGCCAAGAGGCGCTTGGACAGCCATATGGCTACACCTTC
clone_size: NA; j_call: TRBJ1-2; v_call: TRBV6-5; d_call: NA; cdr3_aa: CASSYRGGGYTF; cdr3_nt: TGTGCCAGCAGTTACAGAGGGGGAGGCTACACCTTC
clone_size: NA; j_call: TRBJ1-5; v_call: TRBV6-6; d_call: NA; cdr3_aa: CASSYFGGTVQPQHF; cdr3_nt: TGTGCCAGCAGTTACTTCGGGGGAACGGTCCAGCCCCAGCATTTT
clone_size: NA; j_call: TRBJ2-1; v_call: TRBV28; d_call: NA; cdr3_aa: CASTPGRGSEQFF; cdr3_nt: TGTGCCAGCACCCCGGGTCGGGGAAGTGAGCAGTTCTTC
clone_size: NA; j_call: TRBJ2-7; v_call: TRBV21-1; d_call: NA; cdr3_aa: CASSTWTGAYEQYF; cdr3_nt: TGTGCCAGCAGCACCTGGACAGGGGCCTACGAGCAGTACTTC
clone_size: NA; j_call: TRBJ1-4; v_call: TRBV7-8; d_call: TRBD1; cdr3_aa: CASSSPLGQGKANEKLFF; cdr3_nt: TGTGCCAGCAGCTCCCCCTTAGGACAGGGGAAAGCTAATGAAAAACTGTTTTTT
clone_size: NA; j_call: TRBJ2-7; v_call: TRBV15; d_call: NA; cdr3_aa: CATSRGAPGYSYEQYF; cdr3_nt: TGTGCCACCAGCAGGGGGGCGCCAGGGTATTCCTACGAGCAGTACTTC
clone_size: NA; j_call: TRBJ2-1; v_call: TRBV5-1; d_call: TRBD2; cdr3_aa: CASSPTPRGDNEQFF; cdr3_nt: TGCGCCAGCAGCCCGACGCCACGGGGGGACAATGAGCAGTTCTTC
clone_size: NA; j_call: TRBJ1-2; v_call: TRBV2; d_call: TRBD1; cdr3_aa: CASNWDRPNYGYTF; cdr3_nt: TGTGCCAGCAATTGGGACAGGCCTAACTATGGCTACACCTTC
clone_size: once; j_call: TRBJ1-6; v_call: TRBV6-6; d_call: TRBD1; cdr3_aa: CASRHLRTGLNSPLHF; cdr3_nt: TGTGCCAGCAGACACCTCCGGACAGGACTTAATTCACCCCTCCACTTT
clone_size: once; j_call: TRBJ2-7; v_call: TRBV28; d_call: NA; cdr3_aa: CASSPRGASYEQYF; cdr3_nt: TGTGCCAGCAGTCCCCGGGGTGCCAGCTACGAGCAGTACTTC